The 19 T cell receptor beta chains presented below share a single source sample, sequenced in a study of PD-1 blockade in classical Hodgkin lymphoma. Repertoires were generated with immunoSEQ multiplex PCR, while TCRdb's copy carries only in-frame clones and drops some. The table lists about 32,000 clones, about four fifths of them singletons. Time point given: cycle 4 day 1 (C4D1), after 6 weeks of nivolumab. Relapse after autologous stem cell transplantation occurred in every patient, and brentuximab vedotin exposure varied. The sequences come from peripheral blood mononuclear cells (PBMCs), collected before the fourth cycle of nivolumab. These receptors all stem from a human donor with classical Hodgkin lymphoma.

The gene calls are TRBV2 and TRBJ1-2; no clear D gene. There are 14 residues in the CDR3. V lost 2 bases to trimming and J lost 4 bases, with 11 bases between them. Per the germline V gene, CDR1 is SNHLY and CDR2 is FYNNEI. The CDR3 region has the DNA TGTGCCAGCAGTGAACTCCACGGACCCTATGGCTACACCTTC. This codes for CASSELHGPYGYTF. The whole variable domain, filled in from reference TRBV2 and TRBJ1-2, reads EPEVTQTPSHQVTQMGQEVILRCVPISNHLYFYWYRQILGQKVEFLVSFYNNEISEKSEIFDDQFSVERPDGSNFTLKIRSTKLEDSAMYFCASSELHGPYGYTFGSGTRLTVV.

V gene TRBV27 combines with J gene TRBJ1-1, with TRBD1 as a possible D gene (6 bases). The CDR3 loop spans 16 amino acids. V shed 5 bases and J shed 5 bases, with 21 bases lying between them. Germline assignment: CDR1 MNHEY and CDR2 SMNVEV (reference sequence). This CDR3 is CASSAGGALKWTEAFF. The CDR3 region has the DNA TGTGCCAGCAGTGCGGGGGGCGCCTTAAAGTGGACTGAAGCTTTCTTT.

This clone was seen a few times. The CDR3 nucleotides are TGTGCCAGCAGCCGCAGGGGACAGGGGGCGGCTGAGCAGTTCTTC. It is translated as CASSRRGQGAAEQFF. The V call is TRBV6-1, the J call TRBJ2-1; 12 positions agree with TRBD1. This CDR3 has 15 residues. Germline CDR1 reads MNHNS; CDR2 reads SASEGT. V shed 6 bases, J shed 9 bases, and the junction held 9 bases outside the gene matches.

The chain couples TRBV2 to TRBJ1-2; D ambiguous. Germline CDR1 and CDR2: SNHLY and FYNNEI. Trimming removed 7 bases from V and 5 bases from J, with 14 bases in between. The CDR3 extends over 13 amino acids. The CDR3 spells CASNSVFGYGYTF. The CDR3 coding sequence is TGTGCCAGCAACTCAGTTTTTGGGTATGGCTACACCTTC.

This chain connects TRBV7-2 to TRBJ1-3; D is undetermined. Germline V gene sequence: CDR1 SGHTA, CDR2 FQGNSA. V lost 5 bases and J 0 bases, leaving 5 bases between the germline ends. This CDR3 region has 13 residues. For the CDR3, the DNA is TGTGCCAGCAGCCCCTCCTCTGGAAACACCATATATTTT. This codes for CASSPSSGNTIYF.

This clone was detected once. The chain couples TRBV11-3 to TRBJ1-2, with D hard to call. V lost 5 bases, J lost 3 bases, and 13 bases lay in between. The CDR3 length is 14 residues. CDR1 and CDR2 from the germline V gene are SGHNT and YENEEA. The CDR3 loop is CASSPSGGDYGYTF. The CDR3 coding sequence is TGTGCCAGCAGCCCCTCCGGTGGTGACTATGGCTACACCTTC.

This clone appeared once. This rearrangement joins TRBV6-1 to TRBJ2-2; tentative D call: TRBD1 (6 bases). Germline CDR1 reads MNHNS; CDR2 reads SASEGT. There are 13 residues in the CDR3. V lost 6 bases and J lost 6, with 11 bases in between. As DNA, the CDR3 is TGTGCCAGCAGCTCAGGGGTCGCCGGGGAGCTGTTTTTT. Translating it yields CASSSGVAGELFF.

The chain recombines TRBV5-6 with TRBJ1-6; D gene unclear. The germline V gene has CDR1 SGHDT and CDR2 YYEEEE. This CDR3 comprises 14 residues. Between the trimmed V and J ends, which lost 3 bases and 15 bases, there was a span of 19 bases. CDR3: CASSSQSGSSILHF. The CDR3 coding sequence is TGTGCCAGCAGCTCACAATCGGGGTCCTCGATCCTCCACTTT.

This chain uses TRBV11-2 with TRBJ2-7; D possibly corresponds to TRBD1 (6 bases). This CDR3 spans 15 amino acids. V lost 0 bases and J lost 0, with 9 bases in between. Germline V CDR1 and CDR2: SGHAT, FQNNGV. The CDR3 nucleotides read TGTGCCAGCAGCTTAGAACAGGGACGCTCCTACGAGCAGTACGTC. As protein: CASSLEQGRSYEQYV.

The V call is TRBV4-3, the J call TRBJ2-3; D might be TRBD1 (6 bases). This CDR3 spans 16 amino acids. Germline V gene sequence: CDR1 LGHNA, CDR2 YSLEER. V was trimmed by 1 base and J by 8 bases, leaving 19 bases between them. The DNA of the CDR3 is TGCGCCAGCAGCCAAGGGGGAGACAGGAGCTCAGGTACGCAGTATTTT. Translation gives CASSQGGDRSSGTQYF.

V gene TRBV7-9 combines with J gene TRBJ2-7; TRBD1 matches 9 bases. The germline gives CDR1 SEHNR, CDR2 FQNEAQ (reference sequence). Trimming cost V 3 bases and J 6 bases; bases outside gene matches: 6. The CDR3 loop spans 14 amino acids. In DNA, the CDR3 is TGTGCCAGCAGCTTGGGGACAGGGTCGGCCGAGCAGTACTTC. It specifies CASSLGTGSAEQYF.

The chain joins TRBV27 to TRBJ2-2; the D is unclear. The CDR3 totals 13 residues. The V gene lost 4 bases and the J gene lost 2 bases, with 5 bases spanning the gap. CDR1 is MNHEY, CDR2 SMNVEV, per germline (reference sequence). The CDR3 loop reads CASSSYNTGELFF. DNA for the CDR3: TGTGCCAGCAGTTCCTACAACACCGGGGAGCTGTTTTTT.

The V gene is TRBV4-1, the J gene TRBJ1-3; D is undetermined. Germline values: CDR1 MGHRA, CDR2 YSYEKL. With 0 bases removed from V and 3 bases from J, the gap between germline ends came to 12 bases. The CDR3 spans 16 residues. The DNA of the CDR3 is TGCGCCAGCAGCCAAGACCTGAGGACGGTTGGAAACACCATATATTTT. This translates into CASSQDLRTVGNTIYF.

The chain carries TRBV9 and TRBJ1-4; D remains unclear. Trimming left V 0 bases short and J 7 bases short, with 4 bases between. This CDR3 is built from 12 residues. The germline V gene has CDR1 SGDLS and CDR2 YYNGEE. The CDR3 reads CASSVDGEKLFF. The CDR3, as DNA: TGTGCCAGCAGCGTAGACGGTGAAAAACTGTTTTTT.

The chain uses TRBV7-9 and TRBJ2-7, with TRBD1 matching 9 bases. The junction had 6 bases not matched to a gene; V was cut back by 5 bases and J by 4 bases. The CDR3 contains 14 residues. In germline, CDR1 is SEHNR, CDR2 FQNEAQ (reference sequence). The CDR3 reads CASSTGQGGYEQYF. In DNA form, the CDR3 reads TGTGCCAGCAGCACGGGACAGGGCGGGTACGAGCAGTACTTC.

This clone came up once. This chain connects TRBV5-1 to TRBJ1-3; D gene unclear. CDR1 SGHRS and CDR2 YFSETQ come from the germline V gene. Trimming removed 2 bases from V and 0 bases from J, with 3 bases in between. The CDR3 covers 13 residues. Here the CDR3 DNA reads TGCGCCAGCAGCTTTAACTCTGGAAACACCATATATTTT. Protein product: CASSFNSGNTIYF.

V is TRBV11-3 and J is TRBJ1-1, with D hard to call. V lost 4 bases and J 1 base, leaving 16 bases between the germline ends. Looked up from germline, CDR1 is SGHNT and CDR2 is YENEEA. There are 16 residues in the CDR3. CDR3 residues: CASSSNHYTSNTEAFF. The CDR3 DNA is TGTGCCAGCAGCTCGAACCATTATACCTCGAACACTGAAGCTTTCTTT.

This clone was observed a handful of times. V is TRBV28 and J is TRBJ1-2; no definite D call. The CDR3 extends over 13 amino acids. The V end lost 5 bases, the J end lost 8 bases, and 15 bases lay between the germline ends. Germline lookup yields CDR1 MDHEN and CDR2 SYDVKM. CDR3: CASSTLNRAGYTF. The CDR3, as DNA: TGTGCCAGCAGTACCTTAAACAGAGCCGGCTACACCTTC.

The CDR3 here is CASTQLGGSSYNEQFF. The CDR3 nucleotides are TGTGCCAGCACCCAACTGGGGGGGAGCTCCTACAATGAGCAGTTCTTC. The chain employs TRBV27 and TRBJ2-1; 7 bases are a match to TRBD2. Per germline, CDR1 MNHEY and CDR2 SMNVEV (reference sequence). V shed 7 bases and J 0 bases; nucleotides not matched to a gene: 9. CDR3 length: 16 residues.